One and the same sample provided the 5 T cell receptor beta chains below, sequenced in a study of cytomegalovirus exposure and HLA in healthy donors listed by TCRdb under 2017. Library preparation used the immunoSEQ multiplex PCR assay. The multiplex PCR relied on a mix of 60 forward primers for TCR Vbeta segments and 13 reverse primers for TCR Jbeta segments. Not all clones reach the TCRdb copy of this immuneACCESS table, which keeps in-frame sequences only. Checked studies attribute under half of the gap to unresolved V genes and leave the rest unexplained. For this sample the table gives about 160,000 clones, of which approximately 80% were detected only once. Around 2.3% of the sample is in the top ten clones. Sequencing used PBMCs. Source of these receptors: a man aged 50 or older in good health and CMV-seropositive.

The J gene is TRBJ1-5, the V gene TRBV5-8; 8 nucleotides align to TRBD1. Germline CDR1 and CDR2: SGHTS and YDEGEE. The J segment lost 2 bases and the V segment lost 7 bases, leaving 14 bases of the junction unmatched. CDR3 size: 17 residues. CDR3 in amino acids: CASPDTSGGLGNQPQHF. The CDR3 nucleotides are TGTGCCAGCCCCGATACATCAGGGGGCTTGGGCAATCAGCCCCAGCATTTT. The whole variable domain, filled in from reference TRBV5-8 and TRBJ1-5, reads EAGVTQSPTHLIKTRGQQATLRCSPISGHTSVYWYQQALGLGLQFLLWYDEGEERNRGNFPPRFSGRQFPNYSSELNVNALELEDSALYLCASPDTSGGLGNQPQHFGDGTRLSIL.

The chain joins TRBV28 to TRBJ1-2, with a tentative D call TRBD1 (5 bases). Per the germline V gene, CDR1 is MDHEN and CDR2 is SYDVKM. Trimming cost V 4 bases and J 3 bases, with 9 bases left between them. The CDR3 is made up of 13 amino acids. CDR3 coding DNA: TGTGCCAGCAGTTCAGGGTTGGACTATGGCTACACCTTC. Translated, it gives CASSSGLDYGYTF.

The chain employs TRBV5-5 and TRBJ2-7; possibly TRBD2 for D (5 bases). Trimming pared 4 bases from V and 3 bases from J, leaving 17 bases between. Germline CDR1 SGHKS, CDR2 YYEKEE (reference sequence). The length of the CDR3 is 15 residues. CDR3 DNA sequence: TGTGCCAGCAGCCCCTCGGGCGGGTCCCTCTACGAGCAGTACTTC. Protein product: CASSPSGGSLYEQYF.

This chain links TRBV2 with TRBJ2-3; the match to TRBD2 covers 9 bases. The V and J ends lost 4 bases and 2 bases, in that order; junction bases with no gene match: 4. Germline CDR1 reads SNHLY; CDR2 reads FYNNEI. The CDR3 runs to 15 residues. DNA of the CDR3: TGTGCCAGCAGTGCTAGCGGGAACCCCACAGATACGCAGTATTTT. Translated: CASSASGNPTDTQYF. The full variable domain, in which reference TRBV2 and TRBJ2-3 provide the parts outside the CDR3, is EPEVTQTPSHQVTQMGQEVILRCVPISNHLYFYWYRQILGQKVEFLVSFYNNEISEKSEIFDDQFSVERPDGSNFTLKIRSTKLEDSAMYFCASSASGNPTDTQYFGPGTRLTVL.

About this clone: No conserved phenylalanine or tryptophan is present at the end of the CDR3, so a read error is the likely explanation. The CDR3 DNA follows: TGCGCCAGCAGTCGGGGAGAGATGGGGAACACTGAAGCTTTCCTT. This translates into CASSRGEMGNTEAFL. The rearrangement uses TRBV10-2 and TRBJ1-1; D not resolved. Trimming removed 5 bases at V and 1 base at J, with 14 bases between. CDR3 length: 15 amino acids. CDR1 WSHSY and CDR2 SAAADI come from the germline V gene.